The 31 T cell receptor beta chains in this list originate from one sample, sequenced in a study of blood T cell repertoires in COVID-19. This table comes from immunoSEQ multiplex PCR, and its TCRdb copy is limited to in-frame clones, with some not included. The sample carries about 120,000 clones, 65% to 90% recorded once. Source material: peripheral blood. The receptors derive from an elderly man with acute or convalescent COVID-19.

V is TRBV7-6 and J is TRBJ2-1; 10 positions agree with TRBD1. CDR1 is SGHVS and CDR2 is FNYEAQ in the germline V gene. V lost 5 bases, J lost 2 bases, and 6 bases stayed unmatched. The CDR3 sequence is 16 residues long. The CDR3 sequence: CASSRTGTGAYNEQFF. CDR3 sequence (DNA): TGTGCCAGCAGCCGAACCGGGACAGGGGCCTACAATGAGCAGTTCTTC.

The J gene is TRBJ1-1, the V gene TRBV5-1, with 7 bases that match TRBD1. The germline V gene encodes CDR1 SGHRS and CDR2 YFSETQ. The CDR3 sequence is 15 residues long. The J segment lost 6 bases and the V segment lost 3 bases, leaving 11 bases of the junction unmatched. Here the CDR3 DNA reads TGCGCCAGCAGCTCGGCCCCCCAGGGGGAAGCTGAAGCTTTCTTT. Residues: CASSSAPQGEAEAFF.

The V and J genes are TRBV3-1 (or the pseudogene TRBV3-2) and TRBJ2-1; 10 bases match TRBD2. The ends lost 5 bases at V and 9 bases at J; junction bases unmatched: 10. Germline lookup yields CDR1 LGHDT and CDR2 YNNKEL (reference sequence). The CDR3 contains 15 residues. For the CDR3, the DNA is TGTGCCAGCAGCTCTCTAGCGGGAGCGGCCCTTGAGCAGTTCTTC. This gives the protein CASSSLAGAALEQFF.

V is TRBV6-2 or TRBV6-3 and J is TRBJ1-5, with 8 bases matching TRBD1. This CDR3 region has 14 residues. The germline CDR1 and CDR2 sequences are MNHEY and SVGEGT. Losses at the gene ends were 5 bases for V and 5 bases for J; bases not matched to a gene: 5. The CDR3 here is CASSPGQGHQPQHF. The CDR3 coding sequence is TGTGCCAGCAGTCCCGGACAGGGACATCAGCCCCAGCATTTT.

The V call is TRBV29-1, the J call TRBJ2-3; the D is unclear. The CDR3 extends over 13 amino acids. With 4 bases removed from V and 1 base from J, the gap between germline ends came to 9 bases. Germline-derived CDR1 and CDR2 are SQVTM and ANQGSEA. The CDR3 DNA is TGCAGCGTTGCCGGAACAGGCACAGATACGCAGTATTTT. This gives the protein CSVAGTGTDTQYF.

The CDR3, as DNA: TGTGCCAGCAGCCCGGACGCCGGGACAGGGGGCCTTCTAGGCTACACCTTC. This codes for CASSPDAGTGGLLGYTF. The chain employs TRBV5-8 and TRBJ1-2; 12 bases align to TRBD1. CDR1 and CDR2 from the germline V gene are SGHTS and YDEGEE. This CDR3 comprises 17 residues. V dropped 4 bases and J dropped 8; count of bases not matched to a gene: 15.

This clone was observed a single time. This chain joins TRBV7-2 and TRBJ1-4; D possibly corresponds to TRBD1 (6 bases). This CDR3 contains 12 residues. With 4 bases removed from V and 15 bases from J, the gap between germline ends came to 15 bases. The V gene's germline CDR1 is SGHTA and CDR2 FQGNSA. CDR3 in DNA: TGTGCCAGCAGCTCAACAGGGTTGGGATTGTTTTTT. It encodes CASSSTGLGLFF.

The chain joins TRBV19 to TRBJ1-2; the D is unclear. Per the germline V gene, CDR1 is LNHDA and CDR2 is SQIVND (reference sequence). The CDR3 contains 13 residues. The ends were cut back, 2 bases at V and 8 bases at J, with 12 bases in the middle. This CDR3 reads CASSIREELGYTF. In nucleotides, the CDR3 is TGTGCCAGTAGTATAAGGGAGGAACTAGGCTACACCTTC.

The chain joins TRBV5-4 to TRBJ1-1; D is unclear. Germline CDR1 is SGHNT and CDR2 is YYREEE (reference sequence). The V end lost 0 bases, the J end lost 11 bases, and 14 bases lay between the germline ends. This CDR3 region has 13 residues. CDR3 bases: TGTGCCAGCAGCTTGGCGGTAGAGGGTGTCGCTTTCTTT. Its translation is CASSLAVEGVAFF.

The rearrangement uses TRBV4-2 and TRBJ2-1; TRBD2 matches at 12 bases. The CDR3 contains 16 residues. Germline CDR1 is LGHNA and CDR2 is YNFKEQ. V lost 5 bases, J lost 7 bases, and 9 bases stayed unmatched. The CDR3 spells CASSLAPLAGGNEQFF. The CDR3 nucleotides read TGTGCCAGCAGCTTAGCCCCTCTAGCGGGGGGGAATGAGCAGTTCTTC.

The V and J genes are TRBV10-3 and TRBJ2-5; TRBD1 agrees at 8 bases. After removal of 0 bases from V and 4 bases from J, the junction contained 7 bases not matched to a gene. The germline V gene encodes CDR1 ENHRY and CDR2 SYGVKD. The CDR3 contains 16 residues. The CDR3 coding sequence is TGTGCCATCAGTGAGTCTTCAGGGGGCGGAGGAGAGACCCAGTACTTC. Translating gives CAISESSGGGGETQYF.

This clone came up a few times. The rearrangement links TRBV6-5 to TRBJ1-1; D gene ambiguous. The V end was cut by 7 bases, the J end by 1 base, with 10 bases between. CDR1 and CDR2 from the germline V gene are MNHEY and SVGAGI. The CDR3 sequence is 13 residues long. The CDR3 spells CASINRPNTEAFF. DNA for the CDR3: TGTGCCAGCATCAACAGACCGAACACTGAAGCTTTCTTT.

The chain uses TRBV24-1 and TRBJ2-3; 11 bases fit TRBD2. Germline V gene lookup returns CDR1 KGHDR and CDR2 SFDVKD. The V and J ends lost 5 bases and 6 bases, in that order; junction bases with no gene match: 12. The CDR3 sequence is 17 residues long. The CDR3 spells CATSGWTGTSGGDTQYF. In DNA, the CDR3 is TGTGCCACCAGTGGTTGGACCGGGACTAGCGGCGGGGATACGCAGTATTTT.

This clone showed up just a few times. The V gene is TRBV4-2, the J gene TRBJ2-5, with a weak D call TRBD1 (6 bases). Germline V gives CDR1 LGHNA, CDR2 YNFKEQ. This CDR3 contains 15 residues. V lost 6 bases to trimming and J lost 5 bases, with 19 bases between them. In DNA, the CDR3 is TGTGCCAGCAGTCGGACAGCGGAGGCCGGGGAGACCCAGTACTTC. It specifies CASSRTAEAGETQYF.

The chain uses TRBV2 and TRBJ2-3; 11 nucleotides match TRBD2. This CDR3 has 16 residues. V dropped 4 bases and J dropped 1; count of bases not matched to a gene: 4. The V gene's germline CDR1 is SNHLY and CDR2 FYNNEI. The CDR3 protein is CASSGLAGPRTDTQYF. The CDR3, as DNA: TGTGCCAGCAGTGGACTAGCGGGACCTCGCACAGATACGCAGTATTTT.

This clone was picked up one time. The chain joins TRBV6-5 to TRBJ2-5; 9 positions agree with TRBD1. This CDR3 is 15 amino acids long. Germline loops: CDR1 MNHEY, CDR2 SVGAGI. V dropped 4 bases and J dropped 5; count of bases not matched to a gene: 8. The CDR3 region has the DNA TGTGCCAGCAGTTGGACAGGGGCGTCTGGGGAGACCCAGTACTTC. As protein: CASSWTGASGETQYF.

The chain recombines TRBV30 with TRBJ1-2, with a weak D call TRBD1 (6 bases). The V gene lost 3 bases and the J gene lost 0 bases, with 8 bases spanning the gap. The CDR3 length is 13 residues. Per germline, CDR1 GTSNPN and CDR2 SVGIG (reference sequence). DNA for the CDR3: TGTGCCTGGAGACAGGGACCTAACTATGGCTACACCTTC. It translates to CAWRQGPNYGYTF.

The sample holds a few counts of this clone. The chain employs TRBV5-1 and TRBJ2-3; 10 positions agree with TRBD2. This CDR3 region has 15 residues. The germline V gene has CDR1 SGHRS and CDR2 YFSETQ. The V segment lost 0 bases and the J segment 7 bases; nucleotides outside the gene matches: 5. CDR3 residues: CASSLDPGLANTQYF. The CDR3 bases are TGCGCCAGCAGCTTGGACCCGGGACTAGCGAATACGCAGTATTTT.

The rearrangement uses TRBV7-3 and TRBJ1-2, with TRBD1 matching 9 bases. Germline V gives CDR1 SGHTA, CDR2 FQGTGA. V lost 4 bases to trimming and J lost 8 bases; unmatched junction nucleotides: 5. CDR3 length equals 13 residues. CDR3 coding DNA: TGTGCCAGCAGCTCTTGGACAGGGGAAGGCTACACCTTC. It translates to CASSSWTGEGYTF.

The rearrangement links TRBV29-1 to TRBJ1-1; D gene uncertain. CDR3 length: 11 residues. Deletions cut 7 bases from V and 1 base from J, with 7 bases between. Germline V gene lookup returns CDR1 SQVTM and CDR2 ANQGSEA. CDR3 bases: TGCAGCGCAACACAGAACACTGAAGCTTTCTTT. This sequence encodes CSATQNTEAFF.

The gene calls are TRBV6-4 and TRBJ1-4, with 7 bases matching TRBD1. V gave up 4 bases and J gave up 4 bases; unmatched junction bases: 9. This CDR3 has 16 residues. Germline assignment: CDR1 MRHNA and CDR2 SNTAGT. This CDR3 reads CASSAPPGQSNEKLFF. The CDR3 nucleotides are TGTGCCAGCAGTGCCCCTCCGGGACAGAGTAATGAAAAACTGTTTTTT.

A note on this clone: The junction differs from germline at one of its ends, possibly a read error. The CDR3 DNA is TGTGCCAGCAGGGAAGGGTCCCCAGGGGATCAGCCCCAGCATTTT. It specifies CASREGSPGDQPQHF. The chain employs TRBV2 and TRBJ1-5; the D gene is possibly TRBD1 (6 bases). CDR3 size: 15 residues. The germline CDR1 and CDR2 sequences are SNHLY and FYNNEI.

The J gene is TRBJ1-6, the V gene TRBV12-3 or TRBV12-4; no definite D call. The CDR3 contains 12 residues. Trimming cost V 5 bases and J 7 bases, with 6 bases left between them. CDR3 region: CASSLSNSPLHF. CDR3 DNA: TGTGCCAGCAGTCTCTCCAATTCACCCCTCCACTTT.

This chain links TRBV4-2 with TRBJ2-1; 9 bases are shared with TRBD1. Germline V gives CDR1 LGHNA, CDR2 YNFKEQ. With 7 bases clipped from V and 7 bases from J, the junction kept 5 bases outside the gene matches. This CDR3 has 13 residues. The CDR3 region is CASMDRGINEQFF. The CDR3 region has the DNA TGTGCCAGCATGGACAGGGGAATAAATGAGCAGTTCTTC.

This chain connects TRBV20-1 to TRBJ2-1; D is ambiguous. Trimming shortened V by 5 bases and J by 8 bases, and 7 bases separated the two germline ends. Germline-derived CDR1 and CDR2 are DFQATT and SNEGSKA (reference sequence). The CDR3 totals 10 residues. CDR3 in amino acids: CSALSYEQFF. CDR3 coding DNA: TGCAGTGCTCTTAGTTATGAGCAGTTCTTC.

The chain couples TRBV6-5 to TRBJ1-2; 7 positions match TRBD1. This CDR3 comprises 14 residues. Germline trimming cut 7 bases from V and 4 bases from J; bases unmatched to any gene: 9. Germline V gene data show CDR1 as MNHEY and CDR2 as SVGAGI. In DNA, the CDR3 is TGTGCCAGCACATCGACAGGGCTCATCTATGGCTACACCTTC. Amino acid sequence: CASTSTGLIYGYTF.

The CDR3 here is CASSLEQVNTEAFF. CDR3 DNA sequence: TGTGCCAGCAGCTTGGAACAGGTGAACACTGAAGCTTTCTTT. The genes are TRBV5-4 and TRBJ1-1; perhaps TRBD1 as D (5 bases). Between the trimmed V and J ends, which lost 0 bases and 0 bases, there was a span of 6 bases. Germline V gives CDR1 SGHNT, CDR2 YYREEE (reference sequence). The CDR3 is 14 residues long. Full variable domain (missing parts from reference TRBV5-4 and TRBJ1-1): ETGVTQSPTHLIKTRGQQVTLRCSSQSGHNTVSWYQQALGQGPQFIFQYYREEENGRGNFPPRFSGLQFPNYSSELNVNALELDDSALYLCASSLEQVNTEAFFGQGTRLTVV.

This sequence joins TRBV9 and TRBJ2-1, with TRBD2 matching over 9 bases. This CDR3 comprises 18 residues. CDR1 SGDLS and CDR2 YYNGEE come from the germline V gene. The V and J ends lost 0 bases and 2 bases, in that order; junction bases with no gene match: 9. The CDR3 region has the DNA TGTGCCAGCAGCGTAGGGCTAGCGGGACTCAGGGCCTACAATGAGCAGTTCTTC. It is translated as CASSVGLAGLRAYNEQFF.

This clone appeared a few times. The rearrangement uses TRBV6-1 and TRBJ1-6, with D possibly being TRBD1 (5 bases). Trimming took off 0 bases at V and 0 bases at J, with 12 bases between the two ends. The CDR3 is 18 residues long. Germline CDR1 is MNHNS and CDR2 is SASEGT. The CDR3 nucleotides are TGTGCCAGCAGTGAAGCGCCGCGGGGGAGCTCCTATAATTCACCCCTCCACTTT. This translates into CASSEAPRGSSYNSPLHF.

V usage is TRBV5-8 and J usage is TRBJ2-2; TRBD1 aligns across 9 bases. In germline, CDR1 is SGHTS, CDR2 YDEGEE. The CDR3 runs to 16 residues. V shed 1 base and J 3 bases; nucleotides not matched to a gene: 4. The CDR3: CASSLLGQGYTGELFF. Here the CDR3 DNA reads TGTGCCAGCAGCTTGTTGGGACAGGGTTACACCGGGGAGCTGTTTTTT.

The chain carries TRBV19 and TRBJ2-2, with a possible D match to TRBD1 (5 bases). Germline lookup yields CDR1 LNHDA and CDR2 SQIVND (reference sequence). Trimming removed 6 bases from V and 3 bases from J, with 11 bases in between. The CDR3 length is 14 residues. This chain's CDR3 is CASRIGHDTGELFF. DNA of the CDR3: TGTGCCAGTAGGATCGGACATGACACCGGGGAGCTGTTTTTT.